A selection of T cell receptor beta chains follows, all from one sample in a study of early T cells in non-severe SARS-CoV-2 infection. TCRdb itself ran the 5' RACE reads through MiXCR, one entry per CDR3 protein. Counted here are about 100,000 distinct CDR3 sequences, less than 15% occurring once; the ten biggest clones make up approximately 2.4%. The sequencing sample was made of whole blood. Receptors originate from an adult who was a healthcare worker with PCR-confirmed SARS-CoV-2 infection or an uninfected control (not recorded which). The CDR3 runs from the conserved cysteine through the conserved F or W. D genes are given only for firm matches. Size tells how often a clone was seen (once, few, many) or the class of an expanded clone, and some rows leave it out.

abundance	v_gene	j_gene	d_gene	CDR3aa	CDR3nt
many	TRBV6-1	TRBJ1-5	.	CASSERLTYNQPQHF	TGTGCCAGCAGTGAACGTCTGACCTACAATCAGCCCCAGCATTTT
.	TRBV29-1	TRBJ1-1	.	CSVVRTQGLGAFF	TGCAGCGTTGTACGTACCCAGGGCCTAGGGGCTTTCTTT
few	TRBV18	TRBJ2-7	.	CASSPSPHEQYF	TGTGCCAGCTCACCATCCCCACACGAGCAGTACTTC
many	TRBV11-2	TRBJ1-6	.	CASSLLGGGSPLHF	TGTGCCAGCAGCTTATTGGGGGGGGGTTCACCCCTCCACTTT
few	TRBV27	TRBJ2-2	.	CASSPLLSGTGELFF	TGTGCCAGCAGCCCGTTGCTATCGGGCACCGGGGAGCTGTTTTTT
few	TRBV20-1	TRBJ1-1	.	CSAPARLANTEAFF	TGCAGTGCTCCGGCTAGACTGGCGAACACTGAAGCTTTCTTT
.	TRBV20-1	TRBJ2-4	.	CSARRSAENIQYF	TGCAGTGCTAGGAGGTCGGCAGAAAACATTCAGTACTTC
many	TRBV5-4	TRBJ2-7	.	CASSLDQGSVHEQYF	TGTGCCAGCAGCTTGGATCAGGGTTCCGTCCACGAGCAGTACTTC
many	TRBV5-1	TRBJ2-3	TRBD2	CASSPIRASGGTDTQYF	TGCGCCAGCAGCCCTATCAGAGCTAGCGGGGGGACAGATACGCAGTATTTT
many	TRBV12-3/TRBV12-4	TRBJ1-2	.	CASSSGSFFYGYTF	TGTGCCAGCAGTTCGGGAAGCTTTTTCTATGGCTACACCTTC
.	TRBV5-1	TRBJ2-2	.	CASSWDGTGELFF	TGCGCCAGCAGCTGGGACGGAACCGGGGAGCTGTTTTTT
few	TRBV4-3	TRBJ1-1	.	CASSRGTLVGTEAFF	TGCGCCAGCAGCCGCGGGACTCTCGTGGGGACTGAAGCTTTCTTT
many	TRBV5-4	TRBJ2-2	TRBD1	CASRQGAAGELFF	TGTGCCAGCAGACAGGGGGCCGCCGGGGAGCTGTTTTTT
few	TRBV5-5	TRBJ2-3	.	CASSFHRTTDTQYF	TGTGCCAGCAGCTTCCACCGAACCACAGATACGCAGTATTTT
.	TRBV20-1	TRBJ2-2	.	CSARGLWNTGELFF	TGCAGTGCTAGGGGGTTGTGGAACACCGGGGAGCTGTTTTTT
.	TRBV29-1	TRBJ2-4	TRBD1	CSVSSGQASHLAKNIQYF	TGCAGCGTCTCGTCGGGACAGGCCAGCCATTTAGCCAAAAACATTCAGTACTTC
.	TRBV12-3/TRBV12-4	TRBJ1-1	.	CASSLAQGSGAFF	TGTGCCAGCAGTTTAGCACAGGGTTCTGGAGCTTTCTTT